This is a list of T cell receptor beta chains from one sample in a study of cytomegalovirus exposure and HLA in healthy donors. The protocol was immunoSEQ multiplex PCR, while the TCRdb copy is restricted to in-frame clones and leaves out a portion. The sample includes 200,000 or so clones, over 70% of them seen just once. Specimen: PBMCs. The receptors shown here come from a woman under 30 in good health and CMV-seropositive. Both conserved end residues are part of each CDR3. D genes are given only for firm matches. The size of a clone is reported for some rows only, either as once, few or many, or as a class for expanded clones.

d_call j_call v_call clone_size cdr3_aa cdr3_nt
. TRBJ1-2 TRBV6-5 few CASSYSRSNYGYTF TGTGCCAGCAGTTACTCCCGTTCGAACTATGGCTACACCTTC
TRBD1 TRBJ2-7 TRBV28 . CASSSGDREYEQYF TGTGCCAGCAGTTCCGGGGACAGGGAATACGAGCAGTACTTC
. TRBJ2-7 TRBV7-9 . CASSPSAGATDEQYF TGTGCCAGCAGCCCCTCGGCGGGGGCAACGGACGAGCAGTACTTC
TRBD1 TRBJ1-5 TRBV19 . CASDRGSNQPQHF TGTGCCAGTGACAGGGGGAGCAATCAGCCCCAGCATTTT
TRBD2 TRBJ2-5 TRBV25-1 . CASSGNRGVPETQYF TGTGCCAGCAGTGGGAACCGGGGGGTCCCGGAGACCCAGTACTTC
. TRBJ1-5 TRBV7-2 . CASSLGQAPNQPQHF TGTGCCAGCAGCTTAGGGCAGGCACCTAATCAGCCCCAGCATTTT
. TRBJ2-1 TRBV7-9 once CASSLNTGEQFF TGTGCCAGCAGCTTAAATACAGGCGAGCAGTTCTTC
TRBD1 TRBJ2-3 TRBV2 . CASSLGQGSTDTQYF TGTGCCAGCAGCCTCGGACAGGGAAGCACAGATACGCAGTATTTT
TRBD1 TRBJ2-1 TRBV6-5 . CASSLSGGNYNEQFF TGTGCCAGCAGTTTATCAGGGGGCAACTACAATGAGCAGTTCTTC
TRBD1 TRBJ1-2 TRBV30 . CAWSGDRGFYGYTF TGTGCCTGGAGTGGAGACAGGGGCTTCTATGGCTACACCTTC
. TRBJ1-6 TRBV21-1 . CASSTRDRNSPLHF TGTGCCAGCAGCACTAGGGACAGGAATTCACCCCTCCACTTT
TRBD1 TRBJ1-5 TRBV19 . CASSLGTEERSNQPQHF TGTGCCAGTAGTCTCGGGACAGAGGAGCGAAGCAATCAGCCCCAGCATTTT
. TRBJ1-3 TRBV7-6 . CASTGGNTIYF TGTGCCAGCACCGGGGGAAACACCATATATTTT
. TRBJ1-5 TRBV30 . CAWSQGRSGRPQHF TGTGCCTGGAGTCAGGGAAGGTCCGGTCGGCCCCAGCATTTT
TRBD2 TRBJ2-3 TRBV7-9 . CSSSLAPSGGSTDTQYF TGTTCCAGCAGCTTAGCCCCCAGCGGGGGCTCCACAGATACGCAGTATTTT
. TRBJ1-4 TRBV9 . CASSVGGLTPNEKLFF TGTGCCAGCAGCGTAGGAGGGTTGACTCCTAATGAAAAACTGTTTTTT
TRBD1 TRBJ1-2 TRBV5-4 . CASSFSQGTYGYTF TGTGCCAGCAGCTTTTCACAGGGGACCTATGGCTACACCTTC
TRBD1 TRBJ2-5 TRBV6-1 . CASTRDRAETQYF TGTGCCAGCACCAGGGACAGGGCGGAGACCCAGTACTTC
. TRBJ2-1 TRBV27 . CASSYDSYNEQFF TGTGCCAGCAGTTACGACAGCTACAATGAGCAGTTCTTC
TRBD1 TRBJ1-1 TRBV6-1 . CASSRDQTGAAEAFF TGTGCCAGCAGTCGTGATCAGACAGGGGCGGCTGAAGCTTTCTTT
. TRBJ2-6 TRBV7-2 . CASSLAPSLSLLSGANVLTF TGTGCCAGCAGCTTAGCCCCTAGCCTGAGTCTCCTATCTGGGGCCAACGTCCTGACTTTC
. TRBJ1-3 TRBV28 . CASSPYTGTGNTIYF TGTGCCAGCAGTCCGTATACAGGGACTGGAAACACCATATATTTT
TRBD2 TRBJ2-5 TRBV2 . CASSRPAGGQETQYF TGTGCCAGCAGTCGCCCAGCGGGGGGGCAAGAGACCCAGTACTTC
. TRBJ2-3 TRBV9 . CASSVGAGAPPDYTDTQYF TGTGCCAGCAGCGTAGGGGCGGGGGCCCCCCCGGATTACACAGATACGCAGTATTTT
. TRBJ1-2 TRBV28 . CASSTEVSEGYTF TGTGCCAGCAGTACCGAGGTGTCGGAGGGCTACACCTTC
. TRBJ1-5 TRBV30 . CAWSVGQGGIYNQPQHF TGTGCCTGGAGTGTTGGGCAGGGCGGCATATACAATCAGCCCCAGCATTTT
. TRBJ1-1 TRBV19 . CASSIGGDTEAFF TGTGCCAGTAGTATCGGGGGGGACACTGAAGCTTTCTTT
TRBD1 TRBJ1-2 TRBV9 . CASSVGMDRGGGYTF TGTGCCAGCAGCGTAGGGATGGACAGGGGAGGAGGCTACACCTTC
TRBD1 TRBJ2-4 TRBV6-5 . CAAGGNSQYF TGTGCGGCAGGGGGAAACAGTCAGTACTTC
TRBD2 TRBJ2-3 TRBV19 medium-sized CASSRPLTAGETDTQYF TGTGCCAGTAGTAGACCGTTAACAGCGGGGGAGACAGATACGCAGTATTTT
TRBD1 TRBJ1-2 TRBV4-3 . CASSRSGTGYGYTF TGCGCCAGCAGCCGTTCCGGGACAGGTTATGGCTACACCTTC
TRBD2 TRBJ2-1 TRBV4-1 . CASSQVWGGFDEQFF TGCGCCAGCAGCCAAGTCTGGGGGGGGTTCGATGAGCAGTTCTTC
TRBD1 TRBJ2-7 TRBV6-6 . CTTSDRDSSYEQYF TGTACAACCTCTGACCGGGACAGCTCCTACGAGCAGTACTTC
TRBD1 TRBJ1-1 TRBV5-4 few CASSLLDRSLTEAFF TGTGCCAGCAGCTTATTGGACAGGTCGTTAACTGAAGCTTTCTTT
. TRBJ2-7 TRBV27 once CASGAGVGEQYF TGTGCCAGCGGAGCCGGGGTCGGGGAGCAGTACTTC
. TRBJ2-7 TRBV15 . CATSGATGNEQYF TGTGCCACCAGCGGTGCGACAGGCAACGAGCAGTACTTC
. TRBJ2-2 TRBV14 once CASSPGWTRTGELFF TGTGCCAGCAGCCCAGGGTGGACCCGCACCGGGGAGCTGTTTTTT
TRBD2 TRBJ2-7 TRBV15 . CATSRRTSGGFYEQYF TGTGCCACCAGCAGGAGGACTAGCGGGGGTTTCTACGAGCAGTACTTC
TRBD2 TRBJ2-5 TRBV25-1 . CASSEYRGGGRETQYF TGTGCCAGCAGTGAATACCGGGGCGGGGGGCGAGAGACCCAGTACTTC
. TRBJ2-7 TRBV4-2 . CASSPSDRRTKQYF TGTGCCAGCAGCCCATCAGACAGACGTACGAAGCAGTACTTC
. TRBJ1-1 TRBV28 . CASSLVVNTEAFF TGTGCCAGCAGCTTAGTAGTGAACACTGAAGCTTTCTTT
TRBD1 TRBJ1-1 TRBV29-1 . CSVEETGETEAFF TGCAGCGTTGAAGAGACAGGGGAAACTGAAGCTTTCTTT
. TRBJ2-6 TRBV28 . CASSLNRVAPVLTF TGTGCCAGCAGTTTGAACAGGGTTGCCCCCGTCCTGACTTTC
. TRBJ1-1 TRBV23-1 few CASSRQWNTEAFF TGCGCCAGCAGCCGACAGTGGAACACTGAAGCTTTCTTT
. TRBJ1-2 TRBV7-8 . CASSLSTYGYTF TGTGCCAGCAGCTTATCTACCTATGGCTACACCTTC
. TRBJ2-5 TRBV29-1 once CSVIRDMKTQYF TGCAGCGTCATAAGGGACATGAAGACCCAGTACTTC
TRBD1 TRBJ2-1 TRBV9 . CASSTRTGFDNEQFF TGTGCCAGCAGCACTCGGACAGGGTTTGACAATGAGCAGTTCTTC
TRBD1 TRBJ1-1 TRBV30 . CAWRGIDRGTEAFF TGTGCCTGGAGGGGAATCGACAGGGGAACTGAAGCTTTCTTT